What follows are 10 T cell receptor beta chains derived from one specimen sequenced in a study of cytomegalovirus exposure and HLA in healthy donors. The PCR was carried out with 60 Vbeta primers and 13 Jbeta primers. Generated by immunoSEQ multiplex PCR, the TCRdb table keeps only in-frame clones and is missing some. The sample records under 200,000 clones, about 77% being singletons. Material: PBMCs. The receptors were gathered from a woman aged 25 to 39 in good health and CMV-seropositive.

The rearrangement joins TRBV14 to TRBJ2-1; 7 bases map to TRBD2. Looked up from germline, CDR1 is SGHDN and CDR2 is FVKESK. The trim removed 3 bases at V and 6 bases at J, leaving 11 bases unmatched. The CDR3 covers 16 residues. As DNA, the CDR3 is TGTGCCAGCAGCCAGATGATGGGAGCGGGGAGCAATGAGCAGTTCTTC. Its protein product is CASSQMMGAGSNEQFF.

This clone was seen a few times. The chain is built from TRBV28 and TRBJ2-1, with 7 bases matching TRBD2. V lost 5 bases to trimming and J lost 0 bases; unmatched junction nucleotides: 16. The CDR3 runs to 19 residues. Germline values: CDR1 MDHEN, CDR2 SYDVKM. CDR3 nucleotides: TGTGCCAGCAGTGACCTCCTAGGGAGACTAGCAGGCTCCTACAATGAGCAGTTCTTC. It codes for CASSDLLGRLAGSYNEQFF.

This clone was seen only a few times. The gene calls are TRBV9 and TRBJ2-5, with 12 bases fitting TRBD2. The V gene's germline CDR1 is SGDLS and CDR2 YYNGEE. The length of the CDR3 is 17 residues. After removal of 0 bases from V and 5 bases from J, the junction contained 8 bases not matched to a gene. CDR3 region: CASSVGTGLAGKETQYF. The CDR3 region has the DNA TGTGCCAGCAGCGTAGGAACCGGACTAGCGGGGAAGGAGACCCAGTACTTC.

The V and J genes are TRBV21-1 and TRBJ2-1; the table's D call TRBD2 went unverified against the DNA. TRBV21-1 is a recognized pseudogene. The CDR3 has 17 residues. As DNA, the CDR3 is TGTGCCAGCAGCAAAGCTGCGGGAGATCTCTCCTACAATGAGCAGTTCTTC. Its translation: CASSKAAGDLSYNEQFF.

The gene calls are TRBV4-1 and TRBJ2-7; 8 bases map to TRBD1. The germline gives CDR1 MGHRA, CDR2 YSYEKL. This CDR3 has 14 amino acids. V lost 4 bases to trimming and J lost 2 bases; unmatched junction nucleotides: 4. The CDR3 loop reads CASSLGTGTYEQYF. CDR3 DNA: TGCGCCAGCAGCCTGGGGACAGGCACCTACGAGCAGTACTTC.

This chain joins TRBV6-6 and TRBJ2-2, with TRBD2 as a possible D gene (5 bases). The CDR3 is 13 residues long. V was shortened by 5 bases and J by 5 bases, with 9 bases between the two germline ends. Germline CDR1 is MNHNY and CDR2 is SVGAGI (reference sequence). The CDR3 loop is CASSASGTGELFF. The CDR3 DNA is TGTGCCAGCAGTGCAAGCGGAACCGGGGAGCTGTTTTTT.

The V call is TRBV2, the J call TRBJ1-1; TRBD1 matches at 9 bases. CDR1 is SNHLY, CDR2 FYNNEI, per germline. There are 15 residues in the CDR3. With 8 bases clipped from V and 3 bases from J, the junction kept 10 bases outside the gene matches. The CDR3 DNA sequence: TGTGCCAGCCGGGACAGGGCTCTAGAGGACACTGAAGCTTTCTTT. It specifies CASRDRALEDTEAFF.

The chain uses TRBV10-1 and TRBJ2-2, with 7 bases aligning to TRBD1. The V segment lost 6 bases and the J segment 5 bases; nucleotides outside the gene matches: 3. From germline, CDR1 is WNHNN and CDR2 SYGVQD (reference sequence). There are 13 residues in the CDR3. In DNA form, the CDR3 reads TGCGCCAGCAGCCTACAGGGGACCGGGGAGCTGTTTTTT. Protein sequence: CASSLQGTGELFF.

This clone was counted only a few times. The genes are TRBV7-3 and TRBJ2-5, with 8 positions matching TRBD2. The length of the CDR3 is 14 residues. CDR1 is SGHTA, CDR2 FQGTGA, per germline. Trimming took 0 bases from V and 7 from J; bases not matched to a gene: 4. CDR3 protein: CASSLTNSGGTQYF. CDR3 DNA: TGTGCCAGCAGCTTAACTAACAGCGGGGGGACCCAGTACTTC.

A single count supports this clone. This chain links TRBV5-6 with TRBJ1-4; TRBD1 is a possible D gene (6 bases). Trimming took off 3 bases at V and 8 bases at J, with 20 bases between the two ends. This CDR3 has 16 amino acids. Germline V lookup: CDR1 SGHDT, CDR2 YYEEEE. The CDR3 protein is CASSWTGTNRGEKLFF. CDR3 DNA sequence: TGTGCCAGCAGCTGGACCGGGACAAATCGCGGCGAAAAACTGTTTTTT.